Presented here are 13 T cell receptor beta chains from one specimen sequenced in a study of OX40 agonist ivuxolimab in advanced cancers. Data came from immunoSEQ multiplex PCR; TCRdb stores just in-frame clones and leaves some out. The sample contains over 50,000 clones, 92% of which appear only once. The sample in question was CD4+ or CD8+ T cells sorted from blood, obtained in a trial of the OX40 agonist ivuxolimab. The origin of the receptors is an adult with an advanced solid tumor such as melanoma, head and neck, liver or kidney cancer.

For this clone: At the DNA level, this CDR3 is encoded by other sequences in the same sample as well. The chain carries TRBV28 and TRBJ1-3, with D unresolved. CDR3 length: 13 residues. Trimming pared 2 bases from V and 0 bases from J, leaving 2 bases between. The germline V gene has CDR1 MDHEN and CDR2 SYDVKM. The CDR3 is CASSLSSGNTIYF. The CDR3 nucleotides are TGTGCCAGCAGTTTAAGCTCTGGAAACACCATATATTTT.

V gene TRBV5-6 combines with J gene TRBJ2-7; TRBD1 matches 7 bases. The germline CDR1 and CDR2 sequences are SGHDT and YYEEEE. This CDR3 contains 15 residues. The V and J ends lost 5 bases and 0 bases, in that order; junction bases with no gene match: 8. The CDR3 sequence: CASRGGTVPSYEQYF. CDR3 nucleotide sequence: TGTGCCAGCAGGGGTGGGACAGTACCCTCCTACGAGCAGTACTTC.

The chain uses TRBV18 and TRBJ2-7; D unresolved. Germline values: CDR1 KGHSH, CDR2 LQKENI. The V end lost 3 bases, the J end lost 3 bases, and 15 bases lay between the germline ends. CDR3 length: 15 residues. The CDR3 protein is CASSPQSIRVYEQYF. The CDR3 DNA sequence: TGTGCCAGCTCACCCCAGTCTATCCGAGTCTACGAGCAGTACTTC.

The chain employs TRBV5-1 and TRBJ2-7, with 9 positions matching TRBD2. From germline, CDR1 is SGHRS and CDR2 YFSETQ. The CDR3 sequence is 15 residues long. With 0 bases clipped from V and 6 bases from J, the junction kept 7 bases outside the gene matches. The CDR3 region has the DNA TGCGCCAGCAGCTTGGTTCCTAGCGGGGTCAGCGAGCAGTACTTC. Amino acid sequence: CASSLVPSGVSEQYF.

In regard to this clone: The same CDR3 is also encoded by other DNA sequences in this sample. V usage is TRBV9 and J usage is TRBJ2-7; 10 nucleotides line up with TRBD2. From germline, CDR1 is SGDLS and CDR2 YYNGEE. The CDR3 length is 15 residues. V shed 0 bases and J 3 bases; nucleotides not matched to a gene: 3. The CDR3 is CASSVEASGSYEQYF. CDR3 nucleotide sequence: TGTGCCAGCAGCGTAGAAGCTAGCGGGAGCTACGAGCAGTACTTC.

As DNA, the CDR3 is TGTGCCAGCAGTTCCAAGGGAGGCCGGGAGGGGAACTACGAGCAGTACTTC. Its translation is CASSSKGGREGNYEQYF. This chain links TRBV27 with TRBJ2-7, with 8 bases aligning to TRBD2. The CDR3 covers 17 residues. V shed 4 bases, J shed 3 bases, and the junction held 14 bases outside the gene matches. CDR1 MNHEY and CDR2 SMNVEV come from the germline V gene (reference sequence).

The rearrangement joins TRBV25-1 to TRBJ2-5, with TRBD2 identical over 7 bases. The V gene end was trimmed by 5 bases and the J gene end by 3 bases; junction bases not matched to a gene: 6. CDR1 and CDR2 (germline): MGHDK, SYGVNS. The CDR3 has 14 residues. In DNA form, the CDR3 reads TGTGCCAGCAGTCGAAGGGGAGGGGAAGAGACCCAGTACTTC. Protein sequence: CASSRRGGEETQYF.

V usage is TRBV27 and J usage is TRBJ2-3; D might be TRBD1 (6 bases). The CDR3 length is 14 residues. V shed 4 bases and J shed 4 bases, with 12 bases lying between them. CDR1 is MNHEY, CDR2 SMNVEV, per germline (reference sequence). Written as DNA, the CDR3 is TGTGCCAGCAGTTCCCGATGGGGGCCAGATACGCAGTATTTT. Protein sequence: CASSSRWGPDTQYF.

The CDR3 nucleotides are TGTGCCAGCAGTTACTCTGGGGGAACCTACGAGCAGTACTTC. This translates into CASSYSGGTYEQYF. The chain is built from TRBV27 and TRBJ2-7; possibly TRBD1 or TRBD2 for D (5 bases each). Per the germline V gene, CDR1 is MNHEY and CDR2 is SMNVEV (reference sequence). This CDR3 is 14 amino acids long. Trimming stripped 4 bases from V and 2 bases from J, with 12 bases between.

V is TRBV4-2 and J is TRBJ2-1, with TRBD2 identical over 10 bases. V trimming: 0 bases; J trimming: 5 bases; junction bases outside the gene matches: 7. The CDR3 runs to 17 residues. Germline loops: CDR1 LGHNA, CDR2 YNFKEQ. CDR3 DNA: TGTGCCAGCAGCCAAGATGCAGCACTAGCGGGGAACAATGAGCAGTTCTTC. As protein: CASSQDAALAGNNEQFF.

The chain joins TRBV28 to TRBJ2-1, with D maybe TRBD1 (5 bases). Germline V lookup: CDR1 MDHEN, CDR2 SYDVKM. CDR3 length: 12 residues. Deletions cut 5 bases from V and 6 bases from J, with 8 bases between. CDR3 amino acids: CASSGQGNEQFF. CDR3 nucleotide sequence: TGTGCCAGCAGTGGGCAGGGCAATGAGCAGTTCTTC. Together with reference TRBV28 and TRBJ2-1, the CDR3 gives the full variable domain: DVKVTQSSRYLVKRTGEKVFLECVQDMDHENMFWYRQDPGLGLRLIYFSYDVKMKEKGDIPEGYSVSREKKERFSLILESASTNQTSMYLCASSGQGNEQFFGPGTRLTVL.

This chain uses TRBV7-6 with TRBJ2-2; TRBD2 matches 9 bases. The CDR3 consists of 16 residues. Trimming removed 1 base from V and 7 bases from J; junction bases left unmatched: 7. Germline-derived CDR1 and CDR2 are SGHVS and FNYEAQ. The CDR3 loop reads CASSLVAGGPDGELFF. The CDR3 nucleotides are TGTGCCAGCAGCTTAGTTGCGGGAGGGCCCGACGGGGAGCTGTTTTTT.

The chain uses TRBV9 and TRBJ1-5; D is uncertain. Germline V CDR1 and CDR2: SGDLS, YYNGEE. This CDR3 contains 14 residues. Deletions cut 0 bases from V and 2 bases from J, with 6 bases between. This CDR3 reads CASSVDGGNQPQHF. The DNA for the CDR3 is TGTGCCAGCAGCGTAGATGGGGGCAATCAGCCCCAGCATTTT.